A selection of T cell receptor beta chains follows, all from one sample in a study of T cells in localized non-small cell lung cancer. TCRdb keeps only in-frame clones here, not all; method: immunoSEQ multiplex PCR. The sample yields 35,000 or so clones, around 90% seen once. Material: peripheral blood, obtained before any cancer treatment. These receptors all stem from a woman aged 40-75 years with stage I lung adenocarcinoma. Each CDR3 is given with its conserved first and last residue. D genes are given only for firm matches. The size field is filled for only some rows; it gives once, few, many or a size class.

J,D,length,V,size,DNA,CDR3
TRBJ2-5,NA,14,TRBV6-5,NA,TGTGCCAGCAGTCTACAGGGAGAGGTGGAGACCCAGTACTTC,CASSLQGEVETQYF
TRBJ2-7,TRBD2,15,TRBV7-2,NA,TGTGCCAGCAGCTCGGGACTAGCGGGAGCCTACGAGCAGTACTTC,CASSSGLAGAYEQYF
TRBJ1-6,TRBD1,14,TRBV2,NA,TGTGCCAGCAGGGGACAGGGGGCTAATTCACCCCTCCACTTT,CASRGQGANSPLHF
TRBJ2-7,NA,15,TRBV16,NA,TGTGCCAGCAGCCAATCGGTGGCGGGACCCTACGAGCAGTACTTC,CASSQSVAGPYEQYF
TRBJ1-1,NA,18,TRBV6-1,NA,TGTGCCAGCAGCGAAGATTTGGGGGTTTTGGGGATGAACACTGAAGCTTTCTTT,CASSEDLGVLGMNTEAFF
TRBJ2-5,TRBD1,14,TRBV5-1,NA,TGCGCCAGCAGCAGGGGACAGGGGGAAGAGACCCAGTACTTC,CASSRGQGEETQYF
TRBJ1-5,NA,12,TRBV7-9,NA,TGTGCCAGCAGCGGGCCGAATCAGCCCCAGCATTTT,CASSGPNQPQHF
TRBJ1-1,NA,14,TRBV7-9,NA,TGTGCCAGCAGCCACGGGACGGCGAACACTGAAGCTTTCTTT,CASSHGTANTEAFF
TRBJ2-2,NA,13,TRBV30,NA,TGTGCCTGGAGTGTACAATCAATGGGGGAGCTGTTTTTT,CAWSVQSMGELFF
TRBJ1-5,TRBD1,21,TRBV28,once,TGTGCCAGCAGTTTTTGGGGGGGACAGGGGCCTGGACCCAATCAATATCAGCCCCAGCATTTT,CASSFWGGQGPGPNQYQPQHF
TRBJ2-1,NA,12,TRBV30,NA,TGTGCCTGGAGTGTACTGAGAACGGGAAAGTTCTTC,CAWSVLRTGKFF
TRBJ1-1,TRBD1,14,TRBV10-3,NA,TGTGCCATCAGTGAAGGGACAGGGTACACTGAAGCTTTCTTT,CAISEGTGYTEAFF
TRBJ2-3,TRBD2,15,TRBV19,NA,TGTGCCAGTAGTATGGGAGGGGATACCGCAGATACGCAGTATTTT,CASSMGGDTADTQYF
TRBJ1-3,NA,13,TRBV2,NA,TGTGCCAGCACTCTTAGCTTTGGAAACACCATATATTTT,CASTLSFGNTIYF
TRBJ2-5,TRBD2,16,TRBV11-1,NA,TGTGCCAGCAGCCCCTCGGGGCGGGAGAGACAAGAGACCCAGTACTTC,CASSPSGRERQETQYF
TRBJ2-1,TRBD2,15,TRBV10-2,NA,TGCGCCAGCAGGCTAGCGGGAGATGAGGCCAATGAGCAGTTCTTC,CASRLAGDEANEQFF
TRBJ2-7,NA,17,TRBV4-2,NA,TGTGCCAGCAGCCAAGAGGGATCCGGGGCCACTCTCTACGAGCAGTACTTC,CASSQEGSGATLYEQYF
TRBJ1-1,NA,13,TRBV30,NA,TGTGCCTGGAGTAACGTAGGGGGCACTGAAGCTTTCTTT,CAWSNVGGTEAFF
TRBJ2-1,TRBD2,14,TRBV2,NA,TGTGCCGACACCTTAGCGGGAGGGTGGGATGAGCAGTTCTTC,CADTLAGGWDEQFF
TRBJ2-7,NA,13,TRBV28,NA,TGTGCCAGCAGACGGACGGAGAACTACGAGCAGTACTTC,CASRRTENYEQYF
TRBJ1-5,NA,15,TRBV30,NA,TGTGCCTGGAGTAGGGCAGGGGCGAGCAATCAGCCCCAGCATTTT,CAWSRAGASNQPQHF
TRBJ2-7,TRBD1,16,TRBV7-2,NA,TGTGCCAGCAGCTTGCAGGCGGGACAGGGCGTCTACGAGCAGTACTTC,CASSLQAGQGVYEQYF
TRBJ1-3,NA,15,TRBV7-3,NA,TGTGCCAGCAGCTTAACCGGGACAACTGGAAACACCATATATTTT,CASSLTGTTGNTIYF
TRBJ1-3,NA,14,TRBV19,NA,TGTGCCAGTACGGCAGGCCCCTCTGGAAACACCATATATTTT,CASTAGPSGNTIYF
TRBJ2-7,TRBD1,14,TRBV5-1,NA,TGCGCCAGCAGCTCAGACAGGGGGCCTGGCGAGCAGTACTTC,CASSSDRGPGEQYF
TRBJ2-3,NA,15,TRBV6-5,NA,TGTGCCAGCAGCCCAACTCCCTCTGGCACAGATACGCAGTATTTT,CASSPTPSGTDTQYF
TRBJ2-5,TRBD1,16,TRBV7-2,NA,TGTGCCAGCAGCTCACAGGGGAATTGGGTCGGGGAGACCCAGTACTTC,CASSSQGNWVGETQYF
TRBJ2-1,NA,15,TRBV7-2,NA,TGTGCCAGCAGCTTAGACTATCCGTCCTACAATGAGCAGTTCTTC,CASSLDYPSYNEQFF
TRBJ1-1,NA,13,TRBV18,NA,TGTGCCAGCTCACCGAGTCAAGCTTTTGAAGCTTTCTTT,CASSPSQAFEAFF
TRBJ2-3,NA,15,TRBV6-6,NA,TGTGCCAGCAGCTTAACGAGAAGGGCCACAGATACGCAGTATTTT,CASSLTRRATDTQYF
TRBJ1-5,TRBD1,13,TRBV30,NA,TGTGCCTGGAGGGGGACAGGGAACCAGCCCCAGCATTTT,CAWRGTGNQPQHF
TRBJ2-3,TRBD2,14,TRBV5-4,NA,TGTGCCAGCAACATCCTAGCGGGAGCAGATACGCAGTATTTT,CASNILAGADTQYF
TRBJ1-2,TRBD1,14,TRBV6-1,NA,TGTGCCAGCAGTGACAGGGGGGAAGGGTATGGCTACACCTTC,CASSDRGEGYGYTF
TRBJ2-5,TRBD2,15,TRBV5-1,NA,TGCGCCAGCAGCTTGGGATTGGGACTAGTAGAGACCCAGTACTTC,CASSLGLGLVETQYF
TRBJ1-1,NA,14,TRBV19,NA,TGTGCCAGTAGTACTTTCCGGGACTCCACTGAAGCTTTCTTT,CASSTFRDSTEAFF
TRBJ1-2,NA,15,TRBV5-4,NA,TGTGCCAGCAGCTTGGCTCAGGTGGGGTTCTATGGCTACACCTTC,CASSLAQVGFYGYTF
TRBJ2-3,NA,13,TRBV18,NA,TGTGCCAGCTCACCGCCTAGCACAGATACGCAGTATTTT,CASSPPSTDTQYF
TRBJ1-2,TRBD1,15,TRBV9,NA,TGTGCCAGCAGCGTAGCGTCTACAGGGGTTCATGGCTACACCTTC,CASSVASTGVHGYTF
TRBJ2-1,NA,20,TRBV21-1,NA,TGTGCCAGCAGCAAGTCGGGGCGTCTAGCGGGAGGGCCGCGGTGGTGTGAGCAGTTCTTC,CASSKSGRLAGGPRWCEQFF
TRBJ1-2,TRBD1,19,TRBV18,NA,TGTGCCAGTTTCCCGGGACAGGGCAATCCATCCCAATCCACCCGTGGCTACACCTTC,CASFPGQGNPSQSTRGYTF
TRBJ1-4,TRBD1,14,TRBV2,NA,TGTGCCAGCAGGGTTGGGACAGCCAATGAAAAACTGTTTTTT,CASRVGTANEKLFF
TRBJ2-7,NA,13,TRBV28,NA,TGTGCCAGCAGTTTCCCGGACAGCTACGAGCAGTACTTC,CASSFPDSYEQYF
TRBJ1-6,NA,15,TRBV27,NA,TGTGCCAGCATGGCCCTTGGCTCCTATAATTCACCCCTCCACTTT,CASMALGSYNSPLHF
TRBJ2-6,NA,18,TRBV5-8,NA,TGTGCCAGCAGCTTAAAGGGGGTCCTGATCTCTGGGGCCAACGTCCTGACTTTC,CASSLKGVLISGANVLTF
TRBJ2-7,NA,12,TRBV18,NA,TGTGCCAGCTCACCAGAGTCCGACGAGCAGTACTTC,CASSPESDEQYF